The next 26 T cell receptor beta chains were all read from a single sample in a study of identical twins. TCRdb itself ran the 5' RACE reads through MiXCR, one entry per CDR3 protein. This sample yields 690,000 or so distinct CDR3 sequences, of which around 6% are seen a single time; 1.5% to 2% belongs to the top ten. Material for sequencing was naive T cells sorted from blood. These receptors came from a man younger than 35 in good health.

In this sample, this clonotype turned up a few times. The chain has TRBV5-1 and TRBJ1-1; D is uncertain. Germline loops: CDR1 SGHRS, CDR2 YFSETQ. Trimming pared 1 base from V and 8 bases from J, leaving 12 bases between. The CDR3 runs 13 residues. CDR3 residues: CASSLSMMGEAFF. The CDR3 DNA reads as TGCGCCAGCAGCTTGTCCATGATGGGGGAAGCTTTCTTT.

This clonotype showed up many times. The gene calls are TRBV21-1 and TRBJ1-6; the table's D call, TRBD1, has no DNA check behind it. TRBV21-1 is marked as a pseudogene. The CDR3 length is 15 residues. CDR3 in amino acids: CASSTGQGGNSPLHF. The CDR3 DNA reads as TGTGCCAGCAGCACAGGACAGGGAGGGAATTCACCCCTCCACTTT.

This clonotype was found many times. The rearrangement links TRBV5-6 to TRBJ2-1; tentatively, D is TRBD1 (5 bases). CDR1 and CDR2 from the germline V gene are SGHDT and YYEEEE. This CDR3 contains 13 residues. The V and J ends lost 4 bases and 4 bases respectively, with 9 bases between them. The CDR3 loop reads CASSHDSYNEQFF. In DNA, the CDR3 is TGTGCCAGCAGCCACGACAGTTACAATGAGCAGTTCTTC.

This clonotype occurred a few times. The chain links TRBV4-3 to TRBJ2-1; D remains ambiguous. This CDR3 has 16 residues. Between the trimmed V and J ends, which lost 1 base and 7 bases, there was a span of 17 bases. CDR1 is LGHNA and CDR2 is YSLEER in the germline V gene. The DNA for the CDR3 is TGCGCCAGCAGCCAAGTTCTAAAAGGGCCCTTGAATGAGCAGTTCTTC. Translating gives CASSQVLKGPLNEQFF.

This clonotype was counted many times. The junction departs from germline at one end; a sequencing error may be responsible. The rearrangement joins TRBV5-1 to TRBJ2-5; D unresolved. The CDR3 has 11 residues. From germline, CDR1 is SGHRS and CDR2 YFSETQ. For the CDR3, the DNA is TGTGCCAGCAGTTTAACAGAGACCCAGTACTTC. It specifies CASSLTETQYF.

This clonotype was picked up many times. The chain joins TRBV7-9 to TRBJ2-5, with 10 bases aligning to TRBD2. The CDR3 runs to 17 residues. The junction had 12 bases not matched to a gene; V was cut back by 3 bases and J by 5 bases. Germline assignment: CDR1 SEHNR and CDR2 FQNEAQ (reference sequence). The CDR3 sequence is CASSFPSSGRGGETQYF. The CDR3 nucleotides read TGTGCCAGCAGCTTTCCCTCTAGCGGGAGAGGTGGCGAGACCCAGTACTTC.

This clonotype was seen a handful of times. The gene calls are TRBV28 and TRBJ2-1; the match to TRBD2 covers 7 bases. This CDR3 has 16 amino acids. J lost 4 bases, V lost 2 bases, and 8 bases had no gene match. Germline lookup yields CDR1 MDHEN and CDR2 SYDVKM. CDR3 sequence: CASSLLWTSGYNEQFF. Here the CDR3 DNA reads TGTGCCAGCAGTTTACTCTGGACTAGTGGATACAATGAGCAGTTCTTC.

This clonotype was picked up a small number of times. The chain recombines TRBV7-7 with TRBJ2-1, with 7 bases that match TRBD2. The V gene's germline CDR1 is SSHAT and CDR2 FNYEAQ (reference sequence). CDR3 length: 16 residues. J was trimmed by 4 bases and V by 5 bases; bases with no gene match: 11. In nucleotides, the CDR3 is TGTGCCAGCAGCCCTACGACGCGGGAGAGATACAATGAGCAGTTCTTC. This codes for CASSPTTRERYNEQFF.

This clonotype was picked up a small number of times. The J gene is TRBJ2-3, the V gene TRBV11-2, with D unresolved. CDR1 SGHAT and CDR2 FQNNGV come from the germline V gene. Deletions cut 1 base from V and 2 bases from J, with 10 bases between. The CDR3 runs to 15 residues. The chain's CDR3 is CASSLVRRNTDTQYF. In DNA form, the CDR3 reads TGTGCCAGCAGCTTAGTTCGTAGGAACACAGATACGCAGTATTTT.

This clonotype was seen ten or more times. The J gene is TRBJ2-5, the V gene TRBV20-1; D tentatively fits TRBD1 or TRBD2 (6 bases each). The germline gives CDR1 DFQATT, CDR2 SNEGSKA (reference sequence). V was cut by 3 bases and J by 4 bases, with 12 bases left in between. CDR3 length: 13 residues. CDR3 coding DNA: TGCAGTGCTAGGAGTGGGGGGCCAGAGACCCAGTACTTC. It is translated as CSARSGGPETQYF.

This chain joins TRBV7-2 and TRBJ1-2; unclear D gene. Germline V gives CDR1 SGHTA, CDR2 FQGNSA. V gave up 5 bases and J gave up 7 bases, with 20 bases separating them. CDR3 length equals 15 residues. For the CDR3, the DNA is TGTGCCAGCAGCCCCTCGGGCCTACTCTTAGTTGGCTACACCTTC. It is translated as CASSPSGLLLVGYTF. Full variable domain (missing parts from reference TRBV7-2 and TRBJ1-2): GAGVSQSPSNKVTEKGKDVELRCDPISGHTALYWYRQSLGQGLEFLIYFQGNSAPDKSGLPSDRFSAERTGGSVSTLTIQRTQQEDSAVYLCASSPSGLLLVGYTFGSGTRLTVV.

Worth noting for this clonotype: This may stem from a read error, because a much larger clone lies one nucleotide away. The chain couples TRBV6-5 to TRBJ2-5; 8 bases line up with TRBD2. Germline CDR1 MNHEY, CDR2 SVGAGI. The CDR3 totals 12 residues. The CDR3: CATGGDQETRYF. CDR3 coding DNA: TGTGCCACCGGGGGGGATCAAGAGACCCGGTACTTC.

This clonotype showed up many times. The rearrangement links TRBV29-1 to TRBJ1-4; 7 positions agree with TRBD1. The CDR3 is 13 amino acids. The germline V gene has CDR1 SQVTM and CDR2 ANQGSEA. Trimming removed 6 bases from V and 5 bases from J; junction bases left unmatched: 6. CDR3 amino acids: CSVPLQGNEKLFF. DNA for the CDR3: TGCAGCGTGCCCTTACAGGGGAATGAAAAACTGTTTTTT.

This clonotype was detected many times. The chain recombines TRBV24-1 with TRBJ2-7; TRBD1 might be the D (5 bases). V lost 3 bases to trimming and J lost 3 bases, with 5 bases between them. The germline V gene encodes CDR1 KGHDR and CDR2 SFDVKD. The CDR3 is made up of 12 amino acids. The DNA of the CDR3 is TGTGCCACCAGTGATCAGGGCTACGAGCAGTACTTC. It codes for CATSDQGYEQYF.

This clonotype was seen repeatedly, ten times or more. The V gene is TRBV12-3 or TRBV12-4, the J gene TRBJ2-7; 7 nucleotides align to TRBD1. The CDR3 extends over 13 amino acids. The V and J ends lost 3 bases and 3 bases, in that order; junction bases with no gene match: 2. CDR3 coding DNA: TGTGCCAGCAGTTTTGGACAGGTCTACGAGCAGTACTTC. This gives the protein CASSFGQVYEQYF.

This clonotype has a count of ten or more. J is TRBJ2-7 and V is TRBV12-3 or TRBV12-4, with 7 positions matching TRBD1. There are 15 residues in the CDR3. V shed 6 bases, J shed 2 bases, and the junction held 10 bases outside the gene matches. CDR3 protein: CASRIRQGTTYEQYF. The CDR3, as DNA: TGTGCCAGCAGGATCAGACAGGGCACTACCTACGAGCAGTACTTC.

This clonotype was counted between two and nine times. This chain joins TRBV27 and TRBJ1-3; weak D call: TRBD1 (6 bases). The CDR3 is 15 amino acids. The V gene lost 0 bases and the J gene lost 2 bases, with 8 bases spanning the gap. Looked up from germline, CDR1 is MNHEY and CDR2 is SMNVEV (reference sequence). For the CDR3, the DNA is TGTGCCAGCAGTTTATCCTCAGGGGCTGGAAACACCATATATTTT. It yields the protein CASSLSSGAGNTIYF.

This sequence joins TRBV27 and TRBJ2-7, with D perhaps assigned TRBD1 or TRBD2 (6 bases each). Germline CDR1 is MNHEY and CDR2 is SMNVEV (reference sequence). Trimming left V 8 bases short and J 2 bases short, with 16 bases between. The CDR3 totals 14 residues. CDR3 nucleotide sequence: TGTGCCAGCCAATTATTCGGGGGCACCTACGAGCAGTACTTC. Amino acid sequence: CASQLFGGTYEQYF.

There are many counts of this clonotype. The chain links TRBV9 to TRBJ2-3, with 8 bases that match TRBD1. V was clipped by 0 bases and J by 2 bases; unmatched bases: 2. Germline V CDR1 and CDR2: SGDLS, YYNGEE. The CDR3 loop spans 15 amino acids. CDR3 nucleotide sequence: TGTGCCAGCAGCGTAGAGGGACAGGTCACAGATACGCAGTATTTT. It codes for CASSVEGQVTDTQYF. The full variable domain, in which reference TRBV9 and TRBJ2-3 provide the parts outside the CDR3, is DSGVTQTPKHLITATGQRVTLRCSPRSGDLSVYWYQQSLDQGLQFLIQYYNGEERAKGNILERFSAQQFPDLHSELNLSSLELGDSALYFCASSVEGQVTDTQYFGPGTRLTVL.

V and J are TRBV11-1 and TRBJ2-2, with 14 bases aligning to TRBD2. Per the germline V gene, CDR1 is SGHAT and CDR2 is FQDESV (reference sequence). CDR3 length: 19 residues. Trimming cost V 2 bases and J 0 bases; bases outside gene matches: 5. The CDR3 sequence is CASSLRGLAGASNTGELFF. The CDR3 DNA sequence: TGTGCCAGCAGCTTAAGGGGACTAGCGGGAGCTTCGAACACCGGGGAGCTGTTTTTT.

This clonotype was seen repeatedly, ten times or more. The chain combines TRBV20-1 with TRBJ1-5; tentative D call: TRBD1 (6 bases). Germline values: CDR1 DFQATT, CDR2 SNEGSKA (reference sequence). V gave up 5 bases and J gave up 6 bases, with 23 bases separating them. This CDR3 has 16 residues. CDR3 DNA sequence: TGCAGTGCTGGCGGGCTCGGGGTCCAGGGGTTTCAGCCCCAGCATTTT. This translates into CSAGGLGVQGFQPQHF.

This clonotype was seen ten or more times. CDR3: CASSPSGPGELFF. CDR3 DNA sequence: TGTGCCAGCAGTCCTAGTGGCCCCGGGGAGCTGTTTTTT. The genes are TRBV6-2 or TRBV6-3 and TRBJ2-2; D ambiguous. CDR3 size: 13 residues. Germline CDR1 MNHEY, CDR2 SVGEGT. The V gene lost 5 bases and the J gene lost 6 bases, with 10 bases spanning the gap.

This clonotype was detected ten times or more. The chain combines TRBV12-3 or TRBV12-4 with TRBJ1-1; the D gene is possibly TRBD1 (6 bases). The V end was cut by 8 bases, the J end by 7 bases, with 17 bases between. This CDR3 is 13 amino acids long. The chain's CDR3 is CASANGGGLEAFF. CDR3 DNA sequence: TGTGCCAGCGCAAACGGAGGGGGGCTTGAAGCTTTCTTT.

The chain combines TRBV27 with TRBJ2-7, with 7 positions matching TRBD2. Germline V CDR1 and CDR2: MNHEY, SMNVEV (reference sequence). The CDR3 is made up of 14 amino acids. The ends lost 3 bases at V and 6 bases at J; junction bases unmatched: 8. The CDR3 loop is CASSFGGSAPEQYF. Written as DNA, the CDR3 is TGTGCCAGCAGTTTCGGGGGGAGCGCGCCCGAGCAGTACTTC.

This clonotype was counted only a few times. This chain connects TRBV4-2 to TRBJ2-7, with D perhaps TRBD2 (6 bases). The ends were cut back, 4 bases at V and 4 bases at J, with 17 bases in the middle. In germline, CDR1 is LGHNA, CDR2 YNFKEQ. There are 15 residues in the CDR3. CDR3 protein: CASSPRGDSPYEQYF. The CDR3 DNA sequence: TGTGCCAGCAGCCCGCGAGGGGACTCCCCTTACGAGCAGTACTTC.

This clonotype appeared a few times. The chain employs TRBV6-2 or TRBV6-3 and TRBJ2-5; tentatively, D is TRBD2 (6 bases). V was trimmed by 8 bases and J by 0 bases, leaving 19 bases between them. The germline CDR1 and CDR2 sequences are MNHEY and SVGEGT. The CDR3 sequence is 16 residues long. The CDR3 loop is CASSSRGKPHQETQYF. The CDR3 DNA reads TGTGCCAGCTCCTCGCGCGGGAAGCCGCACCAAGAGACCCAGTACTTC.